The clone carrying this TCR beta chain was seen ten or more times. No antigen is known for it. This sample was taken from a study of T cells in Graves' hyperthyroidism and ophthalmopathy. General observations from the study: Before onset, ophthalmopathy was predicted by the model a median around 6 months earlier. In the blood, most expanded thyroid clonotypes above 0.001 appeared as well.

Based on clinical symptoms, serum thyroxine and TRAb, thyroid ultrasound and orbital computed tomography, diagnoses were reached. From more than 9.5 ml of fresh peripheral blood, PBMCs were isolated. The source material, RNA transcripts, was used to amplify TCR beta CDR3 regions. A first-round RT-PCR of the TCR CDR3 used the HTBI primer set. TCRdb fed the multiplex PCR reads into MiXCR, producing one record per CDR3 protein. Among some 350,000 distinct CDR3 sequences listed, about 18% were seen once. V was cut by 5 bases and J by 1 base, with 16 bases left in between. Germline values: CDR1 SGHDT, CDR2 YYEEEE. The CDR3 loop spans 16 amino acids.

Sequenced input: blood. The TCR was taken from a woman aged 18-29 years with Graves' hyperthyroidism. The V call is TRBV5-6, the J call TRBJ2-4; D may match TRBD1 or TRBD2 (5 bases each). In DNA, the CDR3 is TGTGCCAGCAGGTCGGGGCAGACATCGGCCAAAAACATTCAGTACTTC. This translates into CASRSGQTSAKNIQYF.